This passage covers 2 T cell receptor beta chains from one sample sequenced in a study of blood T cell repertoires in COVID-19. TCRdb keeps only in-frame clones here, not all; method: immunoSEQ multiplex PCR. The top ten clones hold 8.3% of a sample with hundreds of thousands of clones, more than 85% of them seen once. Sequencing used PBMCs or T cells enriched from blood (not recorded which). The receptor source for this set is a woman aged 55-75 years who had recovered from COVID-19.

The rearrangement joins TRBV18 to TRBJ1-3; D is perhaps TRBD1 (6 bases). Germline CDR1 KGHSH, CDR2 LQKENI. V lost 3 bases and J 2 bases, leaving 11 bases between the germline ends. There are 15 residues in the CDR3. In DNA form, the CDR3 reads TGTGCCAGCTCACCCGACACAGGGCCTGGAAACACCATATATTTT. The encoded protein is CASSPDTGPGNTIYF.

This clone was observed once. This chain connects TRBV5-1 to TRBJ2-3; tentatively, D is TRBD2 (6 bases). The germline V gene has CDR1 SGHRS and CDR2 YFSETQ. Trimming took off 5 bases at V and 3 bases at J, with 16 bases between the two ends. This CDR3 has 15 amino acids. CDR3 in DNA: TGCGCCAGCAGATCACAGGTGGGGACTACAGATACGCAGTATTTT. Protein product: CASRSQVGTTDTQYF.